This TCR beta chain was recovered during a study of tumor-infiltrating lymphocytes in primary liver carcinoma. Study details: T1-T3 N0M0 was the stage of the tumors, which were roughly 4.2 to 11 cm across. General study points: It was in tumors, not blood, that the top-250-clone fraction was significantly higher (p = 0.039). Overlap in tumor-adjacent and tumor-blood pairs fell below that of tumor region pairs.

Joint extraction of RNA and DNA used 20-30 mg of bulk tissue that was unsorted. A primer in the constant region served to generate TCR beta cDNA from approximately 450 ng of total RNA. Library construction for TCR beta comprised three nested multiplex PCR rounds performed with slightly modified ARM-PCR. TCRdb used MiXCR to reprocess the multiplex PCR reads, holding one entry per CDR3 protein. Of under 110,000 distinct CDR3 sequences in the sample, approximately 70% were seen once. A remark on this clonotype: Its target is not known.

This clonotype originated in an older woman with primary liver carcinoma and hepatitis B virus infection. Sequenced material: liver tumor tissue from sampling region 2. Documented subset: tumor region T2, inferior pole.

The CDR3 loop is CASSAITRLTGAQKPYEQYF. The CDR3 DNA sequence: TGTGCCAGCAGCGCCATTACCCGACTAACGGGAGCGCAGAAACCCTACGAGCAGTACTTC. V and J are TRBV11-2 and TRBJ2-7, with D possibly matching TRBD2 (6 bases). The V end lost 5 bases, the J end lost 2 bases, and 31 bases lay between the germline ends. This CDR3 has 20 amino acids. The germline CDR1 and CDR2 sequences are SGHAT and FQNNGV.